These T cell receptor beta chains were read from a single sample in a study of OX40 agonist ivuxolimab in advanced cancers. Using immunoSEQ multiplex PCR, the repertoire was profiled, and TCRdb retains in-frame clones only, with some absent. Here the sample spans nearly 70,000 clones, roughly four fifths being singletons. The source was CD4+ or CD8+ T cells sorted from blood, collected in a trial of the OX40 agonist ivuxolimab. The source of these receptors is an adult with an advanced solid tumor such as melanoma, head and neck, liver or kidney cancer. CDR3s include the opening cysteine and the closing phenylalanine or tryptophan. The D gene is left open where the match is weak. Rows give clone size only sometimes, using once, few, many, or a class for an expanded clone.

clone_size	v_call	d_call	j_call	cdr3_aa	cdr3_nt
few	TRBV2	NA	TRBJ1-2	CASSDRVLIHGYTF	TGTGCCAGCAGTGACAGGGTACTGATCCATGGCTACACCTTC
NA	TRBV25-1	NA	TRBJ2-2	CASTPDSPSKLFF	TGTGCCAGCACCCCGGACAGTCCCAGCAAGCTGTTTTTT
NA	TRBV5-6	NA	TRBJ2-7	CASSFRGVHSYEQYF	TGTGCCAGCAGCTTTCGAGGTGTTCACTCCTACGAGCAGTACTTC
NA	TRBV2	TRBD2	TRBJ2-2	CASQVRIAGTGELFF	TGTGCCAGCCAGGTTAGGATAGCGGGGACCGGGGAGCTGTTTTTT
NA	TRBV6-1	NA	TRBJ2-7	CASSVAGASYEQYF	TGTGCCAGCAGTGTGGCGGGGGCCTCCTACGAGCAGTACTTC
NA	TRBV21-1	NA	TRBJ2-4	CASPLGAEAKNIQYF	TGTGCCAGCCCCCTCGGAGCCGAAGCCAAAAACATTCAGTACTTC
NA	TRBV5-1	NA	TRBJ1-1	CASSVGDGNTEAFF	TGCGCCAGCAGCGTAGGGGACGGGAACACTGAAGCTTTCTTT
few	TRBV6-1	NA	TRBJ1-5	CASSEAGGNQPQHF	TGTGCCAGCAGTGAAGCGGGGGGCAATCAGCCCCAGCATTTT
NA	TRBV18	NA	TRBJ1-1	CASSPGGRQNTEAFF	TGTGCCAGCTCACCAGGGGGAAGGCAGAACACTGAAGCTTTCTTT
NA	TRBV7-9	TRBD1	TRBJ1-2	CASSLDSGGIYGYTF	TGTGCCAGCAGCTTAGATTCAGGGGGAATCTATGGCTACACCTTC
NA	TRBV19	TRBD2	TRBJ2-7	CASGLLAGEQYF	TGTGCCAGTGGACTCCTAGCGGGGGAGCAGTACTTC
NA	TRBV29-1	NA	TRBJ2-7	CSVVRQQRDSYEQYF	TGCAGCGTTGTGCGGCAACAGCGAGACTCCTACGAGCAGTACTTC
NA	TRBV7-9	NA	TRBJ1-4	CASSLLGSREKLFF	TGTGCCAGCAGCTTACTGGGAAGTCGTGAAAAACTGTTTTTT
NA	TRBV27	NA	TRBJ2-5	CASSQTGWRVTQETQYF	TGTGCCAGCAGTCAAACAGGGTGGCGGGTGACACAAGAGACCCAGTACTTC
NA	TRBV7-2	NA	TRBJ1-4	CASSSPRWAGGEKLFF	TGTGCCAGCAGCTCCCCGCGGTGGGCGGGGGGGGAAAAACTGTTTTTT
NA	TRBV6-5	NA	TRBJ1-5	CASRGRERFQPQHF	TGTGCCAGCAGGGGCAGGGAGAGGTTTCAGCCCCAGCATTTT
NA	TRBV6-5	TRBD1	TRBJ1-1	CASSEDRGNTEAFF	TGTGCCAGCAGTGAGGACAGGGGGAACACTGAAGCTTTCTTT
NA	TRBV5-1	TRBD1	TRBJ2-7	CASSLAPTGGYEQYF	TGCGCCAGCAGCTTGGCTCCGACAGGGGGCTACGAGCAGTACTTC
NA	TRBV27	NA	TRBJ1-5	CASQSGGQPQHF	TGTGCCAGCCAATCCGGGGGTCAGCCCCAGCATTTT
NA	TRBV5-6	TRBD1	TRBJ1-6	CASSRWTGRSYNSPLHF	TGTGCCAGCAGCCGATGGACAGGCCGCTCCTATAATTCACCCCTCCACTTT
NA	TRBV18	NA	TRBJ2-5	CASAYQETQYF	TGTGCCAGCGCGTACCAAGAGACCCAGTACTTC
NA	TRBV7-9	TRBD1	TRBJ2-4	CASSLNGQGKNIQYF	TGTGCCAGCAGCTTAAACGGACAGGGGAAAAACATTCAGTACTTC
many	TRBV30	NA	TRBJ1-1	CAREGAMNTEAFF	TGTGCCCGGGAGGGAGCCATGAACACTGAAGCTTTCTTT
NA	TRBV5-1	TRBD1	TRBJ1-5	CASSKDRGGNQPQHF	TGCGCCAGCAGCAAGGACAGGGGCGGCAATCAGCCCCAGCATTTT
NA	TRBV5-8	NA	TRBJ1-3	CASSLGPRSGNTIYF	TGTGCCAGCAGCCTGGGACCCCGCTCTGGAAACACCATATATTTT
NA	TRBV5-4	TRBD2	TRBJ2-2	CASSPQRGGFNTGELFF	TGTGCCAGCAGCCCCCAGCGGGGGGGCTTTAACACCGGGGAGCTGTTTTTT
NA	TRBV4-1	NA	TRBJ1-2	CASSQDEGPYGYTF	TGCGCCAGCAGCCAAGACGAGGGGCCCTATGGCTACACCTTC
NA	TRBV28	NA	TRBJ2-7	CASRALGGQPPLF	TGTGCCAGCAGAGCTTTGGGGGGGCAGCCCCCTTTGTTC
NA	TRBV5-1	TRBD1	TRBJ2-3	CASSLVGQVLADTQYF	TGCGCCAGCAGCTTGGTGGGACAGGTATTAGCAGATACGCAGTATTTT
NA	TRBV5-1	TRBD1	TRBJ2-4	CASSLADRRYIQYF	TGCGCCAGCAGCTTGGCGGACAGGAGATACATTCAGTACTTC
NA	TRBV5-8	NA	TRBJ1-1	CASSLEAPRTEAFF	TGTGCCAGCAGCTTGGAGGCCCCGCGGACCGAAGCTTTCTTT
NA	TRBV5-1	NA	TRBJ2-5	CASSLGTLTSFQETQYF	TGCGCCAGCAGCTTGGGAACCCTGACTAGTTTTCAAGAGACCCAGTACTTC
few	TRBV4-1	TRBD2	TRBJ2-1	CASSQDPSGGRREQFF	TGCGCCAGCAGCCAAGATCCCAGCGGGGGCCGCCGGGAGCAGTTCTTC
few	TRBV7-6	NA	TRBJ1-5	CASSLDQGPQHF	TGTGCCAGCAGCTTAGACCAGGGCCCCCAGCATTTT
NA	TRBV6-1	NA	TRBJ2-7	CASSPSRGSSYEQYF	TGTGCCAGCAGTCCCTCTCGGGGATCCTCCTACGAGCAGTACTTC
NA	TRBV5-4	NA	TRBJ1-1	CASSLPTLAGTEAFF	TGTGCCAGCAGCTTACCTACCTTGGCCGGGACAGAAGCTTTCTTT
once	TRBV9	NA	TRBJ1-3	CASSVTHGENTIYF	TGTGCCAGCAGCGTCACCCATGGAGAAAACACCATATATTTT
NA	TRBV21-1	NA	TRBJ1-1	CASSKALRTPNTEAFF	TGTGCCAGCAGCAAAGCGCTTAGGACACCAAACACTGAAGCTTTCTTT
once	TRBV7-8	NA	TRBJ1-2	CASSLAGQFANYGYTF	TGTGCCAGCAGCTTAGCCGGACAGTTCGCTAACTATGGCTACACCTTC
NA	TRBV5-6	NA	TRBJ2-7	CASRYGQSYEQYF	TGTGCCAGCAGGTACGGACAGAGCTACGAGCAGTACTTC
NA	TRBV7-2	NA	TRBJ2-2	CASSLRQLQTGELFF	TGTGCCAGCAGCTTAAGACAGCTCCAAACCGGGGAGCTGTTTTTT
NA	TRBV10-3	NA	TRBJ1-6	CATLGGIGSGNSPLHF	TGTGCCACCTTGGGCGGGATAGGGTCGGGTAATTCACCCCTCCACTTT